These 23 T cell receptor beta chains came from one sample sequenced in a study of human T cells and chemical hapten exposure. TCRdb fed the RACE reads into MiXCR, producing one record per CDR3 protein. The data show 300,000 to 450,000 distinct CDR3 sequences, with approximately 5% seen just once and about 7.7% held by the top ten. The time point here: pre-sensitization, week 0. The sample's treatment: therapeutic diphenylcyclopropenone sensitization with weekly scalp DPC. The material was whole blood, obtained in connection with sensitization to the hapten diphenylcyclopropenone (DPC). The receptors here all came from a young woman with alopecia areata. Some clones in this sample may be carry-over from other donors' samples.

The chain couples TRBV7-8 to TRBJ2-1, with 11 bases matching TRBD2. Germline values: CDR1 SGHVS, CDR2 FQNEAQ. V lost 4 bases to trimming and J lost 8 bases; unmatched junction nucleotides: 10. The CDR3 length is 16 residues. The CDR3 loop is CASSSEIAGGLDEQFF. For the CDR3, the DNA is TGTGCCAGCAGCTCGGAAATAGCGGGGGGGCTTGATGAGCAGTTCTTC.

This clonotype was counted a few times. CDR3 DNA sequence: TGTGCCAGCTCACAGGGGGGACAAGAGACCCAGTACTTC. Protein: CASSQGGQETQYF. The genes are TRBV18 and TRBJ2-5; D may match TRBD1 or TRBD2 (6 bases each). Germline CDR1 reads KGHSH; CDR2 reads LQKENI. The CDR3 totals 13 residues. V lost 4 bases to trimming and J lost 2 bases, with 8 bases between them.

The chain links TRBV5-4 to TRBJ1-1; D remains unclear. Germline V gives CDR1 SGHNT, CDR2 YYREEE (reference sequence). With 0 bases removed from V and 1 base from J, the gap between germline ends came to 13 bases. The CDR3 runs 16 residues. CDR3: CASSLGSGGWNTEAFF. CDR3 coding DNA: TGTGCCAGCAGCTTGGGGTCAGGAGGTTGGAACACTGAAGCTTTCTTT. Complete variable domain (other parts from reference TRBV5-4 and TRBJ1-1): ETGVTQSPTHLIKTRGQQVTLRCSSQSGHNTVSWYQQALGQGPQFIFQYYREEENGRGNFPPRFSGLQFPNYSSELNVNALELDDSALYLCASSLGSGGWNTEAFFGQGTRLTVV.

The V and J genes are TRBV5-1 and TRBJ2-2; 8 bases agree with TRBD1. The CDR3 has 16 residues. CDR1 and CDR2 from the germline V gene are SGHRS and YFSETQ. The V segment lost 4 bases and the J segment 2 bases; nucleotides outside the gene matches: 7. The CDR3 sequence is CASSPGQGSNTGELFF. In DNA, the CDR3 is TGCGCCAGCAGCCCAGGACAGGGCTCCAACACCGGGGAGCTGTTTTTT.

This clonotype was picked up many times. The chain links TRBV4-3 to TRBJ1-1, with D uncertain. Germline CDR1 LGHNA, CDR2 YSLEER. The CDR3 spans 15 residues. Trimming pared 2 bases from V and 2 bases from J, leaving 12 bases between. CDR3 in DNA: TGCGCCAGCAGCCAATTTTACAGAACAAACACTGAAGCTTTCTTT. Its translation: CASSQFYRTNTEAFF.

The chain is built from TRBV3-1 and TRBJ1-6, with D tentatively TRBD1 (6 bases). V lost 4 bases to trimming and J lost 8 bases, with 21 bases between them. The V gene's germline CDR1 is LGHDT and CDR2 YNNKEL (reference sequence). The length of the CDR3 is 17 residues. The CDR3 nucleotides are TGTGCCAGCAGCCCCCGGACAGCCTGGGGAATGTATTCACCCCTCCACTTT. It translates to CASSPRTAWGMYSPLHF.

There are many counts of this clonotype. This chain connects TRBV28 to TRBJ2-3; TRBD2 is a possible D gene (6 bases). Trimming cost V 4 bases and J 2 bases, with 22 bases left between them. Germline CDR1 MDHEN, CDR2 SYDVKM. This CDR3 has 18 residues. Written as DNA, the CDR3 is TGTGCCAGCAGTTACTTTCTCCGGGACTTCCCTTTCACAGATACGCAGTATTTT. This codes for CASSYFLRDFPFTDTQYF.

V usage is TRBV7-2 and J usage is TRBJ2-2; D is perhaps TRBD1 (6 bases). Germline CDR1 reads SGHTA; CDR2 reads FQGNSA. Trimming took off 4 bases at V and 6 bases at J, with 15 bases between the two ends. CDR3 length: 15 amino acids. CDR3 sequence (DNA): TGTGCCAGCAGCTATAACTGGGGGCAGGCCGGGGAGCTGTTTTTT. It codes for CASSYNWGQAGELFF.

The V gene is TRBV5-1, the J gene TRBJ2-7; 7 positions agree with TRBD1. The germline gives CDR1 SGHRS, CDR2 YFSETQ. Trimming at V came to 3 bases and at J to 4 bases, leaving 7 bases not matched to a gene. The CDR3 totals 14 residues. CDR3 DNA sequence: TGCGCCAGCAGCTACGACAGGGTCGGTTACGAGCAGTACTTC. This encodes CASSYDRVGYEQYF.

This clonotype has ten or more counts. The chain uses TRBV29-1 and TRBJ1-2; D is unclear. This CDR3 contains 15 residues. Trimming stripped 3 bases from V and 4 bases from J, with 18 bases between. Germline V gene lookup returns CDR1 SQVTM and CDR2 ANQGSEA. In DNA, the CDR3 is TGCAGCGTTGACCGCTACAAACGGTCTGGCTATGGCTACACCTTC. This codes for CSVDRYKRSGYGYTF. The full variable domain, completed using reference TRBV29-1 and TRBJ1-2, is SAVISQKPSRDICQRGTSLTIQCQVDSQVTMMFWYRQQPGQSLTLIATANQGSEATYESGFVIDKFPISRPNLTFSTLTVSNMSPEDSSIYLCSVDRYKRSGYGYTFGSGTRLTVV.

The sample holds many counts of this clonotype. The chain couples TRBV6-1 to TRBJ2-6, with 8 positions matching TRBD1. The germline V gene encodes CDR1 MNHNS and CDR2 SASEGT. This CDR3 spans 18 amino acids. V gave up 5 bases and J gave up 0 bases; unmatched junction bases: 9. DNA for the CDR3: TGTGCCAGCAGTCAACCCCGGGACAGGTACTCTGGGGCCAACGTCCTGACTTTC. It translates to CASSQPRDRYSGANVLTF.

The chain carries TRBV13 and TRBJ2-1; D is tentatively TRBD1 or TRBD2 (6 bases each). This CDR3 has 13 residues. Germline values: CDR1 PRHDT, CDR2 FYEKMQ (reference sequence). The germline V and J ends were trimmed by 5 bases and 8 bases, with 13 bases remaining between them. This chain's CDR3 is CASSPTGAHEQFF. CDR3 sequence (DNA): TGTGCCAGCAGCCCCACGGGGGCCCATGAGCAGTTCTTC.

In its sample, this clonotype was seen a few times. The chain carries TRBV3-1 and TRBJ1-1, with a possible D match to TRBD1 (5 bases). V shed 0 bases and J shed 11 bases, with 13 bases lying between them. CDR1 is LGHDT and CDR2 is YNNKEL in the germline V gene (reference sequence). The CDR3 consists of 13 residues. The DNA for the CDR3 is TGTGCCAGCAGCCAAGAGGCGACAGAAGTGGCTTTCTTT. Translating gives CASSQEATEVAFF.

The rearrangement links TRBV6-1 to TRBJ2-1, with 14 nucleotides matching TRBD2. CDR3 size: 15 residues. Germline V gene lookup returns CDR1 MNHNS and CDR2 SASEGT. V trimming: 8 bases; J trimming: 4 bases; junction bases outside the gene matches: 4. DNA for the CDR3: TGTGCCAGCGGGACTAGCGGGGGACTGTACAATGAGCAGTTCTTC. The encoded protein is CASGTSGGLYNEQFF.

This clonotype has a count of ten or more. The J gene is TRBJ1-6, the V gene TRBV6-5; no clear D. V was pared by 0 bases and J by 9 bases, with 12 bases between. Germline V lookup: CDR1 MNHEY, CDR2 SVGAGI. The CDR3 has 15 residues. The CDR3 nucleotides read TGTGCCAGCAGTTACTCCGCGTCCCGGGGTTCACCCCTCCACTTT. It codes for CASSYSASRGSPLHF.

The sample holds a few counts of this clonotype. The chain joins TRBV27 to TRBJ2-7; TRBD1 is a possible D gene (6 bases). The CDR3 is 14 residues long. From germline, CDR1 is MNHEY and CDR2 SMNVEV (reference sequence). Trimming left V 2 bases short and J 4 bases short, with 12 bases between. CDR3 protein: CASSLRGHPYEQYF. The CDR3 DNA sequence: TGTGCCAGCAGTTTAAGGGGACACCCGTACGAGCAGTACTTC.

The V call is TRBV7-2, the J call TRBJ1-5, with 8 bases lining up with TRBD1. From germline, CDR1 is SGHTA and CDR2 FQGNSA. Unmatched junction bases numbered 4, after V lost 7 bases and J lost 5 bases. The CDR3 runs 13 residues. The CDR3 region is CASKQGVDQPQHF. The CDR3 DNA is TGTGCCAGCAAACAGGGGGTGGATCAGCCCCAGCATTTT.

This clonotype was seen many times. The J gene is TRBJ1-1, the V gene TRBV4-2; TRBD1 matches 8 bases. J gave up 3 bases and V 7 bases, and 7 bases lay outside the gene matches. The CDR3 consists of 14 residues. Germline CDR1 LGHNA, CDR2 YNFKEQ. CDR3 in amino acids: CASNSGQGDTEAFF. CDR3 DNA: TGTGCCAGCAACTCTGGACAGGGAGACACTGAAGCTTTCTTT.

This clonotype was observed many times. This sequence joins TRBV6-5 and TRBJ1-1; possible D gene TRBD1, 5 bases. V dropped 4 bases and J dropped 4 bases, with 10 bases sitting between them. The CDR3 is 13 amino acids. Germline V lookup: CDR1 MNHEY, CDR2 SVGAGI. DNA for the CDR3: TGTGCCAGCAGTTCTGACAGTTCCACTGAAGCTTTCTTT. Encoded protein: CASSSDSSTEAFF.

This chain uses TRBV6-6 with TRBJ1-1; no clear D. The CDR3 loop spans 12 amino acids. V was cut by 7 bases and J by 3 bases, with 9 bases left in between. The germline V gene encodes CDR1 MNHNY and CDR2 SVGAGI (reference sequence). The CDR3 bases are TGTGCCAGCAACTATGTGGACACTGAAGCTTTCTTT. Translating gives CASNYVDTEAFF.

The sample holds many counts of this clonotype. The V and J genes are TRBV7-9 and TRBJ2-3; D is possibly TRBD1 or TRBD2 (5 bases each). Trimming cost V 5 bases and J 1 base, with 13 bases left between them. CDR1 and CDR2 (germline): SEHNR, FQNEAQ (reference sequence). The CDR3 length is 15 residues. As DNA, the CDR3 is TGTGCCAGCAGCACCGGGGCCATCCGCACAGATACGCAGTATTTT. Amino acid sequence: CASSTGAIRTDTQYF.

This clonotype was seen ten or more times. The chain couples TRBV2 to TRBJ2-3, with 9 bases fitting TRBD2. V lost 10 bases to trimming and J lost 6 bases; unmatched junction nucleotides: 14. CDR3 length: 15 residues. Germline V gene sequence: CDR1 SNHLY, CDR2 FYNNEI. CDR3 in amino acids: CATSPQSGGHDTQYF. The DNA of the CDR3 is TGTGCCACCTCACCCCAAAGCGGGGGGCATGATACGCAGTATTTT.

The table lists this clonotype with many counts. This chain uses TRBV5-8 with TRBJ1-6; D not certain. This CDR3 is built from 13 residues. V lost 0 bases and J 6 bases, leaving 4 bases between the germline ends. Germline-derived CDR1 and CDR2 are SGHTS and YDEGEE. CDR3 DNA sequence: TGTGCCAGCAGCTTGGTGCCTAATTCACCCCTCCACTTT. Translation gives CASSLVPNSPLHF.